The clone carrying this TCR beta chain was seen at least ten times. V was pared by 3 bases and J by 5 bases, with 8 bases of the junction left unmatched. There are 15 residues in the CDR3. Germline V gene lookup returns CDR1 SGHAT and CDR2 FQNNGV. Until they underwent thyroid surgery, no patient had received any treatment. The data belong to a study of metastatic and nonmetastatic thyroid tumors. TCRdb recomputed clones from the PCR reads via MiXCR. The data hold 64,000 or so clones, with roughly 16% observed a single time. The clonotype was recovered from a male donor with papillary thyroid cancer or a benign thyroid nodule (not recorded which). Some clones in this sample may be carry-over from other donors' samples. The sample comprised blood. The V and J genes are TRBV11-2 and TRBJ2-3, with TRBD2 matching over 7 bases. The CDR3 region has the DNA TGTGCCAGCAGCTTCCTCGGCGGGAGCTTAGATACGCAGTATTTT. Encoded protein: CASSFLGGSLDTQYF.